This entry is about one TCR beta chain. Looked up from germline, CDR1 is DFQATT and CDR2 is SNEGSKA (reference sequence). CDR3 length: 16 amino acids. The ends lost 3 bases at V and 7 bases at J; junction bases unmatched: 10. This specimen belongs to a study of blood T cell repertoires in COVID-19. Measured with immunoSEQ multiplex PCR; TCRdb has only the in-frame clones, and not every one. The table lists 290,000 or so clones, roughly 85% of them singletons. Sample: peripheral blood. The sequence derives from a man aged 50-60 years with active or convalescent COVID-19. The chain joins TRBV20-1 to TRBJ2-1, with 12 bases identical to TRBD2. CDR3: CSASSSGRARGNEQFF. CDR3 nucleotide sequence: TGCAGTGCTAGTTCTAGCGGGAGGGCCCGAGGGAATGAGCAGTTCTTC.